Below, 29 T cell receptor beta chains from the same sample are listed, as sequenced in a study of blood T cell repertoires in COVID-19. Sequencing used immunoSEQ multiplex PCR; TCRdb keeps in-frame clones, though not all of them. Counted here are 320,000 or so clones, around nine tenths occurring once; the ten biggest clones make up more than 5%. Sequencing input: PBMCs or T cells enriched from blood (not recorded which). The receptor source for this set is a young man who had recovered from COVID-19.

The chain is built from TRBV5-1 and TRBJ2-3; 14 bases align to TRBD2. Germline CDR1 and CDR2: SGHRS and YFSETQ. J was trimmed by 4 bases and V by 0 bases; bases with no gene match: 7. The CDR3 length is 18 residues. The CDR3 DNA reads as TGCGCCAGCAGCTTGGCCGCCGGGACTAGCGGGGGTGCAGATACGCAGTATTTT. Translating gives CASSLAAGTSGGADTQYF.

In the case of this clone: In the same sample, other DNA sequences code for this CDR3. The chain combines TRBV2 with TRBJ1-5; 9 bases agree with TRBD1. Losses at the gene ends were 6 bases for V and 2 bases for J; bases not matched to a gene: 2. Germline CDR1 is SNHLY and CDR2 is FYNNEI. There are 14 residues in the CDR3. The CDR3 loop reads CASSGDRGNQPQHF. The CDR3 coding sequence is TGTGCCAGCAGCGGGGACAGGGGCAATCAGCCCCAGCATTTT.

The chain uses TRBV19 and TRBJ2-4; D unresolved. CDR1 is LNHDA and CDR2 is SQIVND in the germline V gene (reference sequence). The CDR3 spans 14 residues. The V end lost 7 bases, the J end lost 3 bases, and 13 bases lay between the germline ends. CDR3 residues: CASMASRGKNIQYF. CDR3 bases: TGTGCCAGTATGGCCTCTCGAGGCAAAAACATTCAGTACTTC.

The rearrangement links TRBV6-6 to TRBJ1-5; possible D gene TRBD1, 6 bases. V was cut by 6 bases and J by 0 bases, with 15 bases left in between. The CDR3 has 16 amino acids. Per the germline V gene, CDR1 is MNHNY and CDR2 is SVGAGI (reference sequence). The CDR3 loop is CASSTQQGNSNQPQHF. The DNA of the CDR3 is TGTGCCAGCAGCACACAACAGGGTAATAGCAATCAGCCCCAGCATTTT.

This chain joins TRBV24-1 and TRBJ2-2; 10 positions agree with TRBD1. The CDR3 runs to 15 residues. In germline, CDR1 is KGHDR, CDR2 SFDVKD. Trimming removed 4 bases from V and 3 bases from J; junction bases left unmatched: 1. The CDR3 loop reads CATSDGQGDTGELFF. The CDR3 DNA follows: TGTGCCACCAGTGACGGACAGGGGGACACCGGGGAGCTGTTTTTT.

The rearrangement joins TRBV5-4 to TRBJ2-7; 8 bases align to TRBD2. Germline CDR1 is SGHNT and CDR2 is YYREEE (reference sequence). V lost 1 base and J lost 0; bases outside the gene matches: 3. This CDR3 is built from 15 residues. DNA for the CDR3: TGTGCCAGCAGCTTGATAGCGGGGCACTCCTACGAGCAGTACTTC. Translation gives CASSLIAGHSYEQYF.

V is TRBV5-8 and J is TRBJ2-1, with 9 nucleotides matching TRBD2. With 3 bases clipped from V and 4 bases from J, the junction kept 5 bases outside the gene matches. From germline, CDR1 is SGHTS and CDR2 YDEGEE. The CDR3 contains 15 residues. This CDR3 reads CASSSGTSSYNEQFF. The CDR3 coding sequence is TGTGCCAGCAGCTCCGGGACTAGCAGTTACAATGAGCAGTTCTTC.

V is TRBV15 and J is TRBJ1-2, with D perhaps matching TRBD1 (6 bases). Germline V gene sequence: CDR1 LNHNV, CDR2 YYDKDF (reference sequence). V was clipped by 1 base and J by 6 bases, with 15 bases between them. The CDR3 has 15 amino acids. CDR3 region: CATSRADQNRDGYTF. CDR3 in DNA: TGTGCCACCAGCAGAGCCGATCAAAACAGGGATGGCTACACCTTC.

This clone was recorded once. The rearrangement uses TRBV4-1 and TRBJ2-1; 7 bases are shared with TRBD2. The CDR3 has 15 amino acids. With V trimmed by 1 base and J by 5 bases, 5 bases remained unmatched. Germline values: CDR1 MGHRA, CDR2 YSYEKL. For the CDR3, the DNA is TGCGCCAGCAGCCAAGTGAGCGGGGACCACAATGAGCAGTTCTTC. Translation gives CASSQVSGDHNEQFF.

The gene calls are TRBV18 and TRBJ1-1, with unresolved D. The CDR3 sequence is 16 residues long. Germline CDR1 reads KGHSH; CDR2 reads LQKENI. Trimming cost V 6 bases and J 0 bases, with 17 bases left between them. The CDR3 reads CASSSYSPGMNTEAFF. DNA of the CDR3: TGTGCCAGCTCGTCGTATTCCCCGGGGATGAACACTGAAGCTTTCTTT.

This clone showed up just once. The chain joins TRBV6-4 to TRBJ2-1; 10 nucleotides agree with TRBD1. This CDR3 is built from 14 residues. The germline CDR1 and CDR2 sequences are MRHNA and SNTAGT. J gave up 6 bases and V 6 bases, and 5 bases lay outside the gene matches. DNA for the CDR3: TGTGCCAGCAGCCCTCGGGACAGGGGCAATGAGCAGTTCTTC. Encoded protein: CASSPRDRGNEQFF.

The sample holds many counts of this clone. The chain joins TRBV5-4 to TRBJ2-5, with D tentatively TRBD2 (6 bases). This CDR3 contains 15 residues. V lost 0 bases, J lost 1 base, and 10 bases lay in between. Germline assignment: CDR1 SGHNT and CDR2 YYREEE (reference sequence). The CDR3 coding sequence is TGTGCCAGCAGCTTGGTGACTAGTGGCCAAGAGACCCAGTACTTC. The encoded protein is CASSLVTSGQETQYF.

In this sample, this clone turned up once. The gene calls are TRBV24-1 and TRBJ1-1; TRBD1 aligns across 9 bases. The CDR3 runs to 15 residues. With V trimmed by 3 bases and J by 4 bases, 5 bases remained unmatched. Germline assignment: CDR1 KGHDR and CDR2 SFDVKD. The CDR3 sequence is CATSDAGTGSTEAFF. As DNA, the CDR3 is TGTGCCACCAGTGATGCCGGGACAGGGAGCACTGAAGCTTTCTTT.

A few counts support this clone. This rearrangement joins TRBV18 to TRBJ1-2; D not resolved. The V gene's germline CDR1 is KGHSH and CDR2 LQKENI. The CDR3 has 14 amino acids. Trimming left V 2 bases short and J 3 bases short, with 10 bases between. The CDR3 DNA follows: TGTGCCAGCTCACCAGGGCAGGATTACTATGGCTACACCTTC. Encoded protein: CASSPGQDYYGYTF.

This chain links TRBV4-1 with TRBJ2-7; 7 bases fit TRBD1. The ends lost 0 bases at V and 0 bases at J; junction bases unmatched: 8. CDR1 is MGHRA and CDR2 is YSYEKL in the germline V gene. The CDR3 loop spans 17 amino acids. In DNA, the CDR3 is TGCGCCAGCAGCCAAGATCCGGAGACAGGGATCTCCTACGAGCAGTACTTC. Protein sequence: CASSQDPETGISYEQYF.

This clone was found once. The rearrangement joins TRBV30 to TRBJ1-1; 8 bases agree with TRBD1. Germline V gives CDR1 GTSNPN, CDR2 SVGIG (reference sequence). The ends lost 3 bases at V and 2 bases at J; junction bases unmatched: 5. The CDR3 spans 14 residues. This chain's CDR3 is CAWSVGQGNTEAFF. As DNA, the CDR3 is TGTGCCTGGAGCGTAGGACAGGGTAACACTGAAGCTTTCTTT.

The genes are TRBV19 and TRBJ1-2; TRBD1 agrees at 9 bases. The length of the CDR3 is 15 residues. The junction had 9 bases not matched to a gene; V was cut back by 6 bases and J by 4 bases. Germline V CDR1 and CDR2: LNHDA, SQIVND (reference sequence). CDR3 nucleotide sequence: TGTGCCAGTAGGAGGAACAGGGGGCGCGGCTATGGCTACACCTTC. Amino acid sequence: CASRRNRGRGYGYTF. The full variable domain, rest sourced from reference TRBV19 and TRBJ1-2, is DGGITQSPKYLFRKEGQNVTLSCEQNLNHDAMYWYRQDPGQGLRLIYYSQIVNDFQKGDIAEGYSVSREKKESFPLTVTSAQKNPTAFYLCASRRNRGRGYGYTFGSGTRLTVV.

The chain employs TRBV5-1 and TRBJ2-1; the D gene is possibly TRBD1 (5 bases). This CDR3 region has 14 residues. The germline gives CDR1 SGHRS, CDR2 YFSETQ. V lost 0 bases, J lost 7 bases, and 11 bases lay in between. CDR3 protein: CASSLGPGSNEQFF. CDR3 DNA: TGCGCCAGCAGCTTGGGGCCAGGGTCGAATGAGCAGTTCTTC.

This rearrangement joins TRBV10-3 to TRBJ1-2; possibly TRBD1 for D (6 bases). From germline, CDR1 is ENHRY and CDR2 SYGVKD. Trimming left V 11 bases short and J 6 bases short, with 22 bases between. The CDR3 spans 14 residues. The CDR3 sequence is CAVTLGGGGDGYTF. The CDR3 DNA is TGTGCCGTGACGCTCGGGGGGGGCGGTGATGGCTACACCTTC.

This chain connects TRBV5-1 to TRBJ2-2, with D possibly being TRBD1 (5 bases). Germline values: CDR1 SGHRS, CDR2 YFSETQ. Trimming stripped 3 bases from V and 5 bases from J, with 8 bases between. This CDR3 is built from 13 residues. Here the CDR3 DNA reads TGCGCCAGCAGCTCACCAGGGACCGGGGAGCTGTTTTTT. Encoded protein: CASSSPGTGELFF.

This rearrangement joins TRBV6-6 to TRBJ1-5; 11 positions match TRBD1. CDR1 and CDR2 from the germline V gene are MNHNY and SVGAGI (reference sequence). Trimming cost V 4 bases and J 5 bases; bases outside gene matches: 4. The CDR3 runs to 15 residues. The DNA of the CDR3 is TGTGCCAGCAGTTCCGGGACAGGGGGTCATCAGCCCCAGCATTTT. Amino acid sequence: CASSSGTGGHQPQHF.

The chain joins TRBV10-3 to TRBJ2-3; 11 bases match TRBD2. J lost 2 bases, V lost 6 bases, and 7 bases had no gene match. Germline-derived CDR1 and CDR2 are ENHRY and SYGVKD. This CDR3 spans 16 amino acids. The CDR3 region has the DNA TGTGCCATCAGCACCGGGACTAGCGGATCCACAGATACGCAGTATTTT. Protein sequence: CAISTGTSGSTDTQYF.

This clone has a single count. DNA of the CDR3: TGTGCCTGGAGTGTGGGCCTGTATGGCTACACCTTC. It is translated as CAWSVGLYGYTF. V and J are TRBV30 and TRBJ1-2; no reliable D call. The CDR3 has 12 amino acids. V lost 0 bases, J lost 5 bases, and 7 bases lay in between. CDR1 and CDR2 from the germline V gene are GTSNPN and SVGIG (reference sequence).

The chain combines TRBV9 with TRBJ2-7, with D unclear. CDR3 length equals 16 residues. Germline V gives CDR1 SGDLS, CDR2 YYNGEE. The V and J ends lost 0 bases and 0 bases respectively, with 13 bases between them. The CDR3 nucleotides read TGTGCCAGCAGCGTAGCCCGCCGGAGAGGCTCCTACGAGCAGTACTTC. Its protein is CASSVARRRGSYEQYF.

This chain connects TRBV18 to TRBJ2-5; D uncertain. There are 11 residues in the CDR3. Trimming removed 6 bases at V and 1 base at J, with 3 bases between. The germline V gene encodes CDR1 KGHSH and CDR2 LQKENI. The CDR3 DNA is TGTGCCAGCTCCCGCCAAGAGACCCAGTACTTC. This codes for CASSRQETQYF.

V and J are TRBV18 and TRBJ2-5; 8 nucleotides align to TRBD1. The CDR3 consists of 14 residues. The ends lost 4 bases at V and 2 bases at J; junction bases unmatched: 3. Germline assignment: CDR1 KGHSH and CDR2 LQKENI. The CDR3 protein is CASSLHRGQETQYF. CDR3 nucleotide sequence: TGTGCCAGCTCACTACACAGGGGGCAAGAGACCCAGTACTTC.

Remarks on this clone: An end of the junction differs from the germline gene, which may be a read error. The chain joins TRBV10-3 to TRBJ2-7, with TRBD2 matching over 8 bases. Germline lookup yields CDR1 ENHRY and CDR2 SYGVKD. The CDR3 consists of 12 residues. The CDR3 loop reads CAISEGNGGGLF. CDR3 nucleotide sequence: TGTGCCATCAGTGAGGGAAACGGGGGGGGCCTGTTC.

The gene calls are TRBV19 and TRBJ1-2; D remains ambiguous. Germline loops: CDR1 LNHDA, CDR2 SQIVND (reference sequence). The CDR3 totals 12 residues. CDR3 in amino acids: CAGEGGDYGYTF. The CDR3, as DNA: TGTGCAGGAGAGGGAGGCGACTATGGCTACACCTTC.

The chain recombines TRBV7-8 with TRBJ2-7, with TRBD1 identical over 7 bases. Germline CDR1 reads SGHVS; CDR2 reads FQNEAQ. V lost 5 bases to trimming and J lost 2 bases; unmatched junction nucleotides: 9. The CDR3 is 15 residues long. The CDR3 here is CASSRDRASTYEQYF. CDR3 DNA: TGTGCCAGCAGCCGTGACAGGGCAAGTACCTACGAGCAGTACTTC.